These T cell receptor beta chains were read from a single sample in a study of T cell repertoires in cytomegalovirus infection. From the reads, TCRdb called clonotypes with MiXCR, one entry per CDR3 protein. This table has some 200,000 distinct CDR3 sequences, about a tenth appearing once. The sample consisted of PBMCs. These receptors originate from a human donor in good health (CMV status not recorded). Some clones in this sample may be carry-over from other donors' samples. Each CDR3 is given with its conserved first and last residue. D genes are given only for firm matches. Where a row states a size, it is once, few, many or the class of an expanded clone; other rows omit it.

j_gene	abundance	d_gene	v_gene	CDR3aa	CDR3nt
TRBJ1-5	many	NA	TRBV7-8	CASSPGGGHSNQPQHF	TGTGCCAGCAGCCCTGGAGGGGGGCATAGCAATCAGCCCCAGCATTTT
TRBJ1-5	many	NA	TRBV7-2	CASSFSRGRKNQPQHF	TGTGCCAGCAGCTTTAGCAGGGGCAGGAAGAATCAGCCCCAGCATTTT
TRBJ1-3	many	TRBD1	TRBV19	CASKETGGSGNTIYF	TGTGCCAGTAAGGAGACAGGGGGCTCTGGAAACACCATATATTTT
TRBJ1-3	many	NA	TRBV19	CASSIGTKSGNTIYF	TGTGCCAGTAGTATTGGGACAAAATCTGGAAACACCATATATTTT
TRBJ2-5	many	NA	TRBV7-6	CASRQQETQYF	TGTGCCAGCAGACAGCAAGAGACCCAGTACTTC
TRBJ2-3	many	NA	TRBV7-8	CASSLGGGNTDTQYF	TGTGCCAGCAGCTTAGGGGGTGGAAACACAGATACGCAGTATTTT
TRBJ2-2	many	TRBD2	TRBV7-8	CASSSGLRTSKAGELFF	TGTGCCAGCAGCTCCGGGTTACGGACTAGCAAGGCCGGGGAGCTGTTTTTT
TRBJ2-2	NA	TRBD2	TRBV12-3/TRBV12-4	CASSGGGRNTGELFF	TGTGCCAGCAGTGGGGGGGGTAGGAACACCGGGGAGCTGTTTTTT
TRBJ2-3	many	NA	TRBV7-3	CASSLTGGSTDTQYF	TGTGCCAGCAGCCTCACTGGCGGTAGCACAGATACGCAGTATTTT
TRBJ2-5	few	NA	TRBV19	CASRKDLAGETQYF	TGTGCCAGTAGAAAAGACCTAGCCGGGGAGACCCAGTACTTC
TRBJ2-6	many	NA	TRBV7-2	CASSLGYSGANVLTF	TGTGCCAGCAGCTTGGGTTACTCTGGGGCCAACGTCCTGACTTTC
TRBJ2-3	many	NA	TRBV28	CASRGGTTDTQYF	TGTGCCAGCAGGGGTGGGACCACAGATACGCAGTATTTT
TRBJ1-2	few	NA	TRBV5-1	CASSPPGITNYGYTF	TGCGCCAGCAGCCCGCCGGGGATTACTAACTATGGCTACACCTTC
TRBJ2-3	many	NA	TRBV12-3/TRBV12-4	CASSFLVGRTDTQYF	TGTGCCAGCAGTTTTCTGGTAGGGAGAACAGATACGCAGTATTTT
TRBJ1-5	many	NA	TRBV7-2	CASSSQGGQVHQPQHF	TGTGCCAGCAGCTCCCAAGGGGGGCAGGTTCATCAGCCCCAGCATTTT
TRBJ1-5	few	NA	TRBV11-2	CASSLAGNDQPQHF	TGTGCCAGCAGCTTAGCGGGGAACGATCAGCCCCAGCATTTT
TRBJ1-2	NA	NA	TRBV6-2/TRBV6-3	CASSYLDVTEGYTF	TGTGCCAGCAGTTACTTGGACGTTACCGAGGGCTACACCTTC
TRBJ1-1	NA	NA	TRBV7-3	CASSFLQNTEAFF	TGTGCCAGCAGCTTCTTACAGAACACTGAAGCTTTCTTT
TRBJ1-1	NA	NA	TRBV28	CASRKQMNTEAFF	TGTGCCAGCAGAAAACAGATGAACACTGAAGCTTTCTTT
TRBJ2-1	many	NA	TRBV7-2	CASSLVPTGYNEQFF	TGTGCCAGCAGCTTAGTTCCGACGGGGTACAATGAGCAGTTCTTC
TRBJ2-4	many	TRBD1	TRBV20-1	CSAPGDSLAKNIQYF	TGCAGTGCCCCTGGGGACAGTCTAGCCAAAAACATTCAGTACTTC
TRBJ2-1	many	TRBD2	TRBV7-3	CASSISPGLDSNEQFF	TGTGCCAGCAGCATCTCGCCGGGACTAGATAGCAATGAGCAGTTCTTC
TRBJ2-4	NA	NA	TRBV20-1	CSARATLGAERNIQYF	TGCAGTGCTAGAGCAACCCTAGGAGCAGAACGAAACATTCAGTACTTC
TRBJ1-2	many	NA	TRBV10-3	CAISEWGPGYTF	TGTGCCATCAGTGAATGGGGTCCTGGCTACACCTTC
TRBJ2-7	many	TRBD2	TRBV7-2	CASSLRAGPTYEQYF	TGTGCCAGCAGCCTGAGAGCGGGACCAACCTACGAGCAGTACTTC
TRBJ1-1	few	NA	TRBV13	CASSLTIPFPGAFF	TGTGCCAGCAGCCTGACGATACCCTTCCCTGGGGCTTTCTTT
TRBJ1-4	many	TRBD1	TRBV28	CASSSTGGPRNEKLFF	TGTGCCAGCAGTTCGACAGGGGGCCCGCGTAATGAAAAACTGTTTTTT
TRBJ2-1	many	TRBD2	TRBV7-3	CASSLTFSSGRNEQFF	TGTGCCAGCAGCTTAACGTTTTCTAGCGGGAGAAATGAGCAGTTCTTC
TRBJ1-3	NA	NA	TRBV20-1	CSARDTGSGNTIYF	TGCAGTGCTAGAGATACGGGGTCTGGAAACACCATATATTTT
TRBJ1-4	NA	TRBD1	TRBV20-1	CSAMDRQGYEKLFF	TGCAGTGCTATGGACCGACAGGGATATGAAAAACTGTTTTTT
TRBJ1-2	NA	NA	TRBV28	CASSGTNYGYTF	TGTGCCAGCAGCGGTACTAACTATGGCTACACCTTC
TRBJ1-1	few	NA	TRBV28	CASSPPRGAGTEAFF	TGTGCCAGCAGTCCCCCCCGGGGGGCTGGCACTGAAGCTTTCTTT
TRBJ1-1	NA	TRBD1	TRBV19	CASSPRDRVTGTEAFF	TGTGCCAGTAGTCCTCGGGACAGGGTGACAGGCACTGAAGCTTTCTTT
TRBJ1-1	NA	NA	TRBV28	CASSPFLIEAFF	TGTGCCAGCAGTCCCTTTTTGATTGAAGCTTTCTTT
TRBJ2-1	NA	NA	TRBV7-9	CASSLEGPVGEQFF	TGTGCCAGCAGCTTAGAGGGGCCGGTCGGCGAGCAGTTCTTC
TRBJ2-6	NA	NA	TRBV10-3	CAIRADRLPGANVLTF	TGTGCCATCAGGGCGGACCGACTTCCTGGGGCCAACGTCCTGACTTTC
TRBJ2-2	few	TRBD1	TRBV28	CASSFSGTGITGELFF	TGTGCCAGCAGTTTTTCCGGGACAGGGATCACCGGGGAGCTGTTTTTT
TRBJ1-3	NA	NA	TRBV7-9	CASSFGPGNTIYF	TGTGCCAGCAGCTTCGGACCTGGAAACACCATATATTTT
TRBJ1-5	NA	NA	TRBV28	CASTPRGYREGDQPQHF	TGTGCCAGCACCCCGAGGGGGTACAGGGAGGGCGATCAGCCCCAGCATTTT
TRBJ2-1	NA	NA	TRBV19	CASSIGGGSLLLYNEQFF	TGTGCCAGTAGTATAGGCGGAGGCTCCCTTCTTCTGTACAATGAGCAGTTCTTC
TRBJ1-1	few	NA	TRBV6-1	CASSGLGRGNTEAFF	TGTGCCAGCAGTGGATTAGGTCGGGGGAACACTGAAGCTTTCTTT
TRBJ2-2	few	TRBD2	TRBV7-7	CASRRLAGEVGELFF	TGTGCTAGCCGGCGACTAGCGGGAGAGGTCGGGGAGCTGTTTTTT
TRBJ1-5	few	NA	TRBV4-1	CASSQIDSNQPQHF	TGCGCCAGCAGCCAGATTGACAGCAATCAGCCCCAGCATTTT
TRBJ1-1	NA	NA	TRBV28	CASISGGNTEAFF	TGTGCCAGCATCTCGGGCGGGAACACTGAAGCTTTCTTT
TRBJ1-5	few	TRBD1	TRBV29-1	CSVERTGQGAPTSNQPQHF	TGCAGCGTTGAGCGTACGGGACAGGGGGCCCCTACTAGCAATCAGCCCCAGCATTTT
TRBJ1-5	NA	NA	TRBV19	CASSIGRDRMNQPQHF	TGTGCCAGTAGTATAGGGAGAGACAGGATGAATCAGCCCCAGCATTTT
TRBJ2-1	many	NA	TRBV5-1	CASSPPSDSYNEQFF	TGCGCCAGCAGCCCCCCGTCTGATTCCTACAATGAGCAGTTCTTC
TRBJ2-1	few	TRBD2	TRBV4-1	CASSQVSGTSVLYNEQFF	TGCGCCAGCAGCCAAGTTAGCGGGACTAGCGTCCTCTACAATGAGCAGTTCTTC
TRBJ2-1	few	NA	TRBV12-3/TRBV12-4	CASSPDGSSYNEQFF	TGTGCCAGCAGCCCAGACGGGAGCTCCTACAATGAGCAGTTCTTC
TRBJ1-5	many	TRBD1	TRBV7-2	CASSRGQGANQPQHF	TGTGCCAGCAGCCGTGGACAGGGGGCGAATCAGCCCCAGCATTTT
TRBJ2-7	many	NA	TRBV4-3	CASSGGRDLNEQYF	TGCGCCAGCAGCGGCGGGCGGGATCTGAACGAGCAGTACTTC
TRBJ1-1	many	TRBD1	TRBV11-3	CASSSQGATEAFF	TGTGCCAGCAGCTCCCAGGGGGCCACTGAAGCTTTCTTT
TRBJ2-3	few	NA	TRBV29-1	CSVISTDTQYF	TGCAGCGTCATTAGCACAGATACGCAGTATTTT
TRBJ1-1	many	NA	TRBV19	CASSLPGINTEAFF	TGTGCCAGTAGCCTCCCCGGGATTAACACTGAAGCTTTCTTT
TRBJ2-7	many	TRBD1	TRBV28	CASIQGGSYEQYF	TGTGCCAGCATACAGGGGGGATCCTACGAGCAGTACTTC